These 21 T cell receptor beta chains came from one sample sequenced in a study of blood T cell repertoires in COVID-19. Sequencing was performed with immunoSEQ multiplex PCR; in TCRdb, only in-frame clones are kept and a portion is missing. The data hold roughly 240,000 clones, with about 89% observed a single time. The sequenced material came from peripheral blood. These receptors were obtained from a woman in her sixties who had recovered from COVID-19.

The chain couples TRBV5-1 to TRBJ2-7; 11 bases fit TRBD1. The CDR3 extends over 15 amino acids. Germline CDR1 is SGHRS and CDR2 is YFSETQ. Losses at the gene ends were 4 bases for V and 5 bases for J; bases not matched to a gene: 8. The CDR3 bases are TGCGCCAGCAGCACTGGACAGGGGGCGAGGAACGAGCAGTACTTC. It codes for CASSTGQGARNEQYF.

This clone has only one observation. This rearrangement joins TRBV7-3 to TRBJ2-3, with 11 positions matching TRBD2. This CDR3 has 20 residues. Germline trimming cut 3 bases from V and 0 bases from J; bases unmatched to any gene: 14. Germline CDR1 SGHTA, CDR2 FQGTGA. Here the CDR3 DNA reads TGTGCCAGCAGCTTGCGGCTAGCGGGGGGACTTACTTCTAGCACAGATACGCAGTATTTT. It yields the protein CASSLRLAGGLTSSTDTQYF.

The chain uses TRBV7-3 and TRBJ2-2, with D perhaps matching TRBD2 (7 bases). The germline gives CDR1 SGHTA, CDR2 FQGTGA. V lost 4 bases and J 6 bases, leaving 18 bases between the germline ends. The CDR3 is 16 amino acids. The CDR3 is CASSYSRGAEPGELFF. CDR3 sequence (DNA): TGTGCCAGCAGCTACTCCCGGGGGGCCGAACCCGGGGAGCTGTTTTTT.

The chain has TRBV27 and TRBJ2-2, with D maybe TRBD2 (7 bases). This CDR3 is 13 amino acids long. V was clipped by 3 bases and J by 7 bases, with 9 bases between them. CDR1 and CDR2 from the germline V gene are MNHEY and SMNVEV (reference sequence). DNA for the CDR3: TGTGCCAGCAGTTTGGGGGGGCTCGGGGAGCTGTTTTTT. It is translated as CASSLGGLGELFF.

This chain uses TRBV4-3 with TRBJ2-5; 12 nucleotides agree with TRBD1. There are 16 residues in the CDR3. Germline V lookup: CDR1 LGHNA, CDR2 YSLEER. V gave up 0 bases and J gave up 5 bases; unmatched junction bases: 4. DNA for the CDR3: TGCGCCAGCAGCCAAGAGCTGGGACAGGGGGCTGAGACCCAGTACTTC. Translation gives CASSQELGQGAETQYF.

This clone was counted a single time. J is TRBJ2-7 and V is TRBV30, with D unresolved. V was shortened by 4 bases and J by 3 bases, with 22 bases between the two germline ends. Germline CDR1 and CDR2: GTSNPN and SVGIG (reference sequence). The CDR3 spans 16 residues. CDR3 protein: CAWKTLRQSSFYEQYF. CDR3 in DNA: TGTGCCTGGAAGACCCTAAGGCAGTCTAGTTTCTACGAGCAGTACTTC.

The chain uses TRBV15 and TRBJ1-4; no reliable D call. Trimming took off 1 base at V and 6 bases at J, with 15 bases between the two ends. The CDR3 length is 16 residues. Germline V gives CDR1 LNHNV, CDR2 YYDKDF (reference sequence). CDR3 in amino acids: CATSRVLWGVYEKLFF. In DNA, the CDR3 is TGTGCCACCAGCAGAGTCCTTTGGGGAGTTTATGAAAAACTGTTTTTT.

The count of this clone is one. CDR3 sequence reads: CASRAGVDQPQHF. Written as DNA, the CDR3 is TGCGCCAGCAGGGCAGGGGTGGACCAGCCCCAGCATTTT. This chain uses TRBV5-1 with TRBJ1-5; D might be TRBD1 (6 bases). The CDR3 totals 13 residues. Trimming took 5 bases from V and 7 from J, leaving 13 bases between them. Per the germline V gene, CDR1 is SGHRS and CDR2 is YFSETQ.

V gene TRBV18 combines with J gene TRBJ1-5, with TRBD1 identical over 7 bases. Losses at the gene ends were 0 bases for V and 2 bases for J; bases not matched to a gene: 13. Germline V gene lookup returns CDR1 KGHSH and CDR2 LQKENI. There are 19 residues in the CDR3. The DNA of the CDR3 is TGTGCCAGCTCACCACCGATTCGGTTAGGGGGCCTGGGCAATCAGCCCCAGCATTTT. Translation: CASSPPIRLGGLGNQPQHF.

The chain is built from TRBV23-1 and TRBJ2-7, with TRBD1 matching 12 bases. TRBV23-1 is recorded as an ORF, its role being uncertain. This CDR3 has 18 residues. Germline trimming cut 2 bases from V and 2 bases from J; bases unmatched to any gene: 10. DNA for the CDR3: TGCGCCAGCAGTCAACCGATCCCCGGGACAGGGGGCACCTACGAGCAGTACTTC. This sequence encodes CASSQPIPGTGGTYEQYF.

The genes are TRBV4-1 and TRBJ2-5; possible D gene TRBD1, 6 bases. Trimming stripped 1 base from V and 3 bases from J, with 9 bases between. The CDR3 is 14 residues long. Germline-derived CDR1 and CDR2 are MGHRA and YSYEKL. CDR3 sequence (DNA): TGCGCCAGCAGCCAAGCGGACAGCGAAGAGACCCAGTACTTC. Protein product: CASSQADSEETQYF.

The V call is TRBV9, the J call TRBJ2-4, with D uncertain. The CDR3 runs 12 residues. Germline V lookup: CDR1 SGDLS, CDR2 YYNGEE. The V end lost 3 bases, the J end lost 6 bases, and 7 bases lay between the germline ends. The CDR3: CASSAGLNIQYF. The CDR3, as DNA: TGTGCCAGCAGCGCAGGATTAAACATTCAGTACTTC.

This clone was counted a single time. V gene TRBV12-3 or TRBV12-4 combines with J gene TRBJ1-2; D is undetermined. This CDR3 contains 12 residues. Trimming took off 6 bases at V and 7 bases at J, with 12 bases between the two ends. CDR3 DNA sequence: TGTGCCAGCAGCCGCACATCAAGTGGCTACACCTTC. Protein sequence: CASSRTSSGYTF.

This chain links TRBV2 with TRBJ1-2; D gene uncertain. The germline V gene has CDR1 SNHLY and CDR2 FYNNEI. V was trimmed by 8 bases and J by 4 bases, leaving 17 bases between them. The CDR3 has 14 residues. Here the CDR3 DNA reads TGTGCCAGCCTCGTCGGGGTACTGGGCTATGGCTACACCTTC. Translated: CASLVGVLGYGYTF.

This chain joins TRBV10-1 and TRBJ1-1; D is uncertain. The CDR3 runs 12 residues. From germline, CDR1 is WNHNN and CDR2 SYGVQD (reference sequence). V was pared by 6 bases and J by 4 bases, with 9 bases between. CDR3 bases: TGCGCCAGCAGCACTTCGTGCACTGAAGCTTTCTTT. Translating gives CASSTSCTEAFF.

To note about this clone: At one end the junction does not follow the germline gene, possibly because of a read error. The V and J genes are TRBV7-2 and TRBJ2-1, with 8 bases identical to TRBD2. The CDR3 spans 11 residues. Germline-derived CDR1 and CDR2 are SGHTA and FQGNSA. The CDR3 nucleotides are TGTGCCAGCAGCTTGGGGACTAGTAACGTCTTC. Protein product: CASSLGTSNVF.

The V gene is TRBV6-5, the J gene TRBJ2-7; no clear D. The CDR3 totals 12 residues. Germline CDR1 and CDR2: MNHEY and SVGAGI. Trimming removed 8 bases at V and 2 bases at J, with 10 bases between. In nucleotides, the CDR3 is TGTGCCAGCGCCCTTACTACCTACGAGCAGTACTTC. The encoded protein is CASALTTYEQYF.

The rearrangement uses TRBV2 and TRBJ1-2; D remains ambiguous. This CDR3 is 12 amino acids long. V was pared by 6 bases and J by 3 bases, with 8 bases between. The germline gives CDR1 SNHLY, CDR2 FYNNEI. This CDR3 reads CASRGLYYGYTF. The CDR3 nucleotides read TGTGCCAGCAGAGGACTGTACTATGGCTACACCTTC.

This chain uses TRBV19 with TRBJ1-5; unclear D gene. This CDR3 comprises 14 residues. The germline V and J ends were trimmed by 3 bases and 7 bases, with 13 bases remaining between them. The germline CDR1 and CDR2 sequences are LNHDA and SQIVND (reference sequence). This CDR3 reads CASSIAAGNQPQHF. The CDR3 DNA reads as TGTGCCAGTAGTATCGCCGCGGGGAACCAGCCCCAGCATTTT.

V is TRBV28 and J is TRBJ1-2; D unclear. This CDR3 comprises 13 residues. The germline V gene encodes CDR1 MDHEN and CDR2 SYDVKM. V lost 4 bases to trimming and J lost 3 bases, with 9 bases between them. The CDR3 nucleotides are TGTGCCAGCAGTTCTAGACGGCACTATGGCTACACCTTC. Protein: CASSSRRHYGYTF.

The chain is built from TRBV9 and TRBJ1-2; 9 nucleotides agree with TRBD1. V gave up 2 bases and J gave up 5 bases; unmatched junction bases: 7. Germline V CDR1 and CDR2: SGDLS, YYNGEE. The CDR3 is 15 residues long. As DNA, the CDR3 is TGTGCCAGCAGCGTTGGGACAGGGCAGGGGTATGGCTACACCTTC. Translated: CASSVGTGQGYGYTF.